The 13 T cell receptor beta chains listed next were all sequenced from one sample in a study of blood T cell repertoires in COVID-19. Sequenced by immunoSEQ multiplex PCR; TCRdb stores in-frame clones only, minus some. This sample yields about 140,000 clones, of which roughly four fifths are seen a single time; over 10% belongs to the top ten. Material: peripheral blood. The receptors were gathered from a man of 80 years or more with acute or convalescent COVID-19.

This rearrangement joins TRBV6-5 to TRBJ2-3; the match to TRBD1 covers 7 bases. There are 13 residues in the CDR3. Germline CDR1 MNHEY, CDR2 SVGAGI. The trim removed 11 bases at V and 0 bases at J, leaving 5 bases unmatched. The CDR3 reads CAGTASSTDTQYF. The DNA of the CDR3 is TGTGCCGGGACAGCCTCGAGCACAGATACGCAGTATTTT.

This rearrangement joins TRBV2 to TRBJ2-2; TRBD1 might be the D (5 bases). This CDR3 contains 15 residues. V lost 4 bases, J lost 4 bases, and 13 bases lay in between. The germline CDR1 and CDR2 sequences are SNHLY and FYNNEI. The CDR3 is CASSARQSSTGELFF. DNA of the CDR3: TGTGCCAGCAGTGCCCGACAGTCGAGCACCGGGGAGCTGTTTTTT.

This clone has only one observation. The V call is TRBV7-3, the J call TRBJ1-5; 7 bases align to TRBD1. The V and J ends lost 6 bases and 3 bases, in that order; junction bases with no gene match: 5. Germline-derived CDR1 and CDR2 are SGHTA and FQGTGA. CDR3 length: 14 amino acids. The CDR3 sequence is CASSLTGPNQPQHF. The CDR3 DNA is TGTGCCAGCAGTTTGACAGGGCCCAATCAGCCCCAGCATTTT.

This clone was observed a handful of times. The chain is built from TRBV25-1 and TRBJ2-5, with 11 nucleotides matching TRBD1. The CDR3 runs to 15 residues. V trimming: 6 bases; J trimming: 1 base; junction bases outside the gene matches: 4. The germline V gene has CDR1 MGHDK and CDR2 SYGVNS. The CDR3 protein is CASRAGTGGQETQYF. In DNA form, the CDR3 reads TGTGCCAGCAGAGCCGGGACAGGGGGCCAAGAGACCCAGTACTTC.

The chain carries TRBV2 and TRBJ2-1; a weak D match, TRBD2 (5 bases). Germline-derived CDR1 and CDR2 are SNHLY and FYNNEI. The CDR3 totals 11 residues. V dropped 5 bases and J dropped 9 bases, with 8 bases sitting between them. This chain's CDR3 is CASSLATEQFF. The DNA of the CDR3 is TGTGCCAGCAGTTTAGCGACTGAGCAGTTCTTC.

V usage is TRBV15 and J usage is TRBJ1-1; perhaps TRBD1 as D (5 bases). CDR3 size: 13 residues. With 5 bases removed from V and 1 base from J, the gap between germline ends came to 8 bases. Germline CDR1 reads LNHNV; CDR2 reads YYDKDF (reference sequence). The CDR3 bases are TGTGCCACCAGCTACGACAGGAACACTGAAGCTTTCTTT. This encodes CATSYDRNTEAFF.

This sequence joins TRBV7-3 and TRBJ2-3; D may be TRBD1 (5 bases). Between the trimmed V and J ends, which lost 5 bases and 9 bases, there was a span of 12 bases. The CDR3 length is 12 residues. Per germline, CDR1 SGHTA and CDR2 FQGTGA. CDR3 in amino acids: CASSAEKGTQYF. The CDR3 DNA reads TGTGCCAGCAGCGCCGAAAAGGGGACGCAGTATTTT. Looking up the rest from reference TRBV7-3 and TRBJ2-3 gives the full variable domain: GAGVSQTPSNKVTEKGKYVELRCDPISGHTALYWYRQSLGQGPEFLIYFQGTGAADDSGLPNDRFFAVRPEGSVSTLKIQRTERGDSAVYLCASSAEKGTQYFGPGTRLTVL.

The rearrangement joins TRBV3-1 (or the pseudogene TRBV3-2) to TRBJ1-2; D remains unclear. Germline V gene sequence: CDR1 LGHDT, CDR2 YNNKEL (reference sequence). The V gene lost 2 bases and the J gene lost 6 bases, with 13 bases spanning the gap. The CDR3 consists of 14 residues. DNA of the CDR3: TGTGCCAGCAGCCAATTGTCGGGGAAAGATGGCTACACCTTC. Translation: CASSQLSGKDGYTF.

The chain links TRBV7-2 to TRBJ1-4; unclear D gene. The CDR3 consists of 16 residues. CDR1 and CDR2 (germline): SGHTA, FQGNSA. Trimming removed 1 base from V and 4 bases from J, with 13 bases in between. CDR3: CASSLGGSGLNEKLFF. CDR3 DNA sequence: TGTGCCAGCAGCTTAGGAGGATCTGGACTTAATGAAAAACTGTTTTTT.

The chain uses TRBV5-1 and TRBJ2-1; TRBD1 aligns across 8 bases. V shed 0 bases, J shed 0 bases, and the junction held 2 bases outside the gene matches. This CDR3 contains 16 residues. Germline V CDR1 and CDR2: SGHRS, YFSETQ. In nucleotides, the CDR3 is TGCGCCAGCAGCTTGGTGGACAGGGTCTCCTACAATGAGCAGTTCTTC. Translating it yields CASSLVDRVSYNEQFF.

The J gene is TRBJ1-3, the V gene TRBV4-3, with no clear D. V was clipped by 0 bases and J by 0 bases, with 6 bases between them. The CDR3 is made up of 15 amino acids. Germline V gene lookup returns CDR1 LGHNA and CDR2 YSLEER. CDR3 bases: TGCGCCAGCAGCCAAGACGCTAGCTCTGGAAACACCATATATTTT. This sequence encodes CASSQDASSGNTIYF.

The chain uses TRBV11-1 and TRBJ1-2, with TRBD1 matching over 10 bases. The trim removed 4 bases at V and 2 bases at J, leaving 4 bases unmatched. The CDR3 spans 15 residues. Germline V gene data show CDR1 as SGHAT and CDR2 as FQDESV (reference sequence). This chain's CDR3 is CASSSGQGRNYGYTF. The CDR3 DNA sequence: TGTGCCAGCAGCTCGGGACAGGGGAGAAACTATGGCTACACCTTC.

The chain links TRBV6-2 or TRBV6-3 to TRBJ2-3, with D perhaps matching TRBD2 (5 bases). The CDR3 has 14 amino acids. The germline CDR1 and CDR2 sequences are MNHEY and SVGEGT. With 6 bases removed from V and 1 base from J, the gap between germline ends came to 11 bases. CDR3 DNA sequence: TGTGCCAGCAGCACTAGAATGGGCACAGATACGCAGTATTTT. This gives the protein CASSTRMGTDTQYF.